What follows are 2 T cell receptor beta chains derived from one specimen sequenced in a study of blood T cell repertoires in COVID-19. The protocol was immunoSEQ multiplex PCR, while the TCRdb copy is restricted to in-frame clones and leaves out a portion. The table has around 120,000 clones, roughly 85% seen once. The sample was peripheral blood. The receptors come from a human donor in a cohort sampled during active COVID-19.

V and J are TRBV30 and TRBJ2-3, with 12 bases fitting TRBD2. Germline CDR1 is GTSNPN and CDR2 is SVGIG (reference sequence). CDR3 length: 15 residues. Trimming at V came to 5 bases and at J to 8 bases, leaving 11 bases not matched to a gene. The CDR3 DNA follows: TGTGCCTGGGCCGGGACTAGCGGGCCGCAGGGTACGCAGTATTTT. It is translated as CAWAGTSGPQGTQYF.

The gene calls are TRBV30 and TRBJ2-5; TRBD1 might be the D (5 bases). The CDR3 runs to 13 residues. Germline values: CDR1 GTSNPN, CDR2 SVGIG (reference sequence). V was clipped by 0 bases and J by 5 bases, with 10 bases between them. Here the CDR3 reads CAWSVRGTETQYF. CDR3 nucleotide sequence: TGTGCCTGGAGTGTAAGGGGCACGGAGACCCAGTACTTC.